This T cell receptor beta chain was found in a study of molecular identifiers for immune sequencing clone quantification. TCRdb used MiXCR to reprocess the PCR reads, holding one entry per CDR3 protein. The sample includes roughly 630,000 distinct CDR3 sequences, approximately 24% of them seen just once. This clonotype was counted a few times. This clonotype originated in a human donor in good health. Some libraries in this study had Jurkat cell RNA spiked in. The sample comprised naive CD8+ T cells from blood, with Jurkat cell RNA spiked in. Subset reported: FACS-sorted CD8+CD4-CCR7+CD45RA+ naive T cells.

The CDR3 here is CASSLEDRGFYEQYF. The CDR3 region has the DNA TGTGCCAGCAGCTTAGAGGACAGGGGGTTCTACGAGCAGTACTTC. V and J are TRBV7-6 and TRBJ2-7, with 10 bases aligning to TRBD1. Trimming removed 1 base from V and 3 bases from J; junction bases left unmatched: 3. Per germline, CDR1 SGHVS and CDR2 FNYEAQ. The CDR3 totals 15 residues.